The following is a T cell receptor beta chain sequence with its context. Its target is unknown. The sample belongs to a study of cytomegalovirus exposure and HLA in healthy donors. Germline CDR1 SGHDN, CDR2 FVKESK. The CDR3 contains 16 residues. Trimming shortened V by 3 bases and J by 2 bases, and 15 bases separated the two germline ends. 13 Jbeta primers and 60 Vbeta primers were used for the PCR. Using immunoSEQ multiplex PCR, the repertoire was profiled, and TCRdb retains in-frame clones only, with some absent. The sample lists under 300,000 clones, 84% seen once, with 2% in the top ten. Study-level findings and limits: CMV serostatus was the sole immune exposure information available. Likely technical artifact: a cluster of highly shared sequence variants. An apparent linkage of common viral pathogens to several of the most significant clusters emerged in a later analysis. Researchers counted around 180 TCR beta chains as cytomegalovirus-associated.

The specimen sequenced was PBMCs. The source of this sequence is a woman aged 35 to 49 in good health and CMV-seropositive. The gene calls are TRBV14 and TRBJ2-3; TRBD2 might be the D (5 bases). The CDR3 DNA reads TGTGCCAGCAGCCAGGAACTAGAAGACTACACAGATACGCAGTATTTT. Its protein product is CASSQELEDYTDTQYF.